The 26 T cell receptor beta chains below all came from one sample that was sequenced in a study of blood T cell repertoires in COVID-19. The table came from immunoSEQ multiplex PCR; TCRdb's copy has only in-frame clones and leaves some out. The sample records just over 250,000 clones, more than 85% being singletons. Input material: peripheral blood. These receptors were obtained from a person aged 18 to 35 with COVID-19, enrolled during active disease.

The chain recombines TRBV10-3 with TRBJ2-7; the D is unclear. Trimming pared 6 bases from V and 3 bases from J, leaving 21 bases between. CDR3 size: 16 residues. Per germline, CDR1 ENHRY and CDR2 SYGVKD. The CDR3 sequence: CAISTELFPPNYEQYF. CDR3 nucleotide sequence: TGTGCCATCAGCACGGAGCTTTTCCCTCCCAACTACGAGCAGTACTTC.

The V gene is TRBV5-5, the J gene TRBJ1-4, with TRBD1 identical over 8 bases. There are 15 residues in the CDR3. In germline, CDR1 is SGHKS, CDR2 YYEKEE (reference sequence). The trim removed 6 bases at V and 8 bases at J, leaving 12 bases unmatched. For the CDR3, the DNA is TGTGCCAGCACTTTAGTGGGCAGGGGGCCCGAAAAACTGTTTTTT. This sequence encodes CASTLVGRGPEKLFF. Variable domain in full (rest from reference TRBV5-5 and TRBJ1-4): DAGVTQSPTHLIKTRGQQVTLRCSPISGHKSVSWYQQVLGQGPQFIFQYYEKEERGRGNFPDRFSARQFPNYSSELNVNALLLGDSALYLCASTLVGRGPEKLFFGSGTQLSVL.

The CDR3 DNA follows: TGTGCCAGTAGTATTTATGGCAATCAGCCCCAGCATTTT. Translating gives CASSIYGNQPQHF. The rearrangement uses TRBV19 and TRBJ1-5; D is unclear. Germline lookup yields CDR1 LNHDA and CDR2 SQIVND (reference sequence). There are 13 residues in the CDR3. Between the trimmed V and J ends, which lost 3 bases and 2 bases, there was a span of 5 bases.

The chain has TRBV19 and TRBJ2-7, with D possibly TRBD2 on 5 matching bases. The V gene's germline CDR1 is LNHDA and CDR2 SQIVND (reference sequence). V was cut by 3 bases and J by 8 bases, with 14 bases left in between. The CDR3 has 13 residues. The CDR3 is CASSIEGSRKQYF. CDR3 bases: TGTGCCAGTAGTATCGAGGGCAGCCGAAAGCAGTACTTC.

The sample holds a few counts of this clone. This chain joins TRBV27 and TRBJ1-4; TRBD1 aligns across 8 bases. V gave up 6 bases and J gave up 10 bases; unmatched junction bases: 13. The CDR3 runs 15 residues. Germline values: CDR1 MNHEY, CDR2 SMNVEV (reference sequence). The CDR3 nucleotides are TGTGCCAGCAGCCTTGGGACAGGAATTTTGGGAAAACTGTTTTTT. Translation: CASSLGTGILGKLFF. Full variable domain (remainder filled in from reference TRBV27 and TRBJ1-4): EAQVTQNPRYLITVTGKKLTVTCSQNMNHEYMSWYRQDPGLGLRQIYYSMNVEVTDKGDVPEGYKVSRKEKRNFPLILESPSPNQTSLYFCASSLGTGILGKLFFGSGTQLSVL.

The chain links TRBV29-1 to TRBJ1-2, with D possibly matching TRBD1 (5 bases). The germline V gene has CDR1 SQVTM and CDR2 ANQGSEA. V shed 0 bases and J shed 3 bases, with 11 bases lying between them. This CDR3 has 14 residues. CDR3 DNA sequence: TGCAGCGTTGAAGAGAACGGGGGGTACTATGGCTACACCTTC. It specifies CSVEENGGYYGYTF.

This sequence joins TRBV10-3 and TRBJ2-7; the D gene is possibly TRBD2 (7 bases). Trimming took off 3 bases at V and 4 bases at J, with 13 bases between the two ends. This CDR3 region has 14 residues. Germline V gene sequence: CDR1 ENHRY, CDR2 SYGVKD. In DNA form, the CDR3 reads TGTGCCATCAGTGAAGGTGGGAGGGGGTACGAGCAGTACTTC. It specifies CAISEGGRGYEQYF.

The V gene is TRBV6-2 or TRBV6-3, the J gene TRBJ2-3; the D is unclear. This CDR3 is built from 14 residues. V was cut by 1 base and J by 0 bases, with 5 bases left in between. CDR1 and CDR2 from the germline V gene are MNHEY and SVGEGT. In DNA, the CDR3 is TGTGCCAGCAGTTACTGGCGGAGCACAGATACGCAGTATTTT. This sequence encodes CASSYWRSTDTQYF.

The rearrangement uses TRBV11-3 and TRBJ2-3, with 7 bases fitting TRBD2. V trimming: 4 bases; J trimming: 5 bases; junction bases outside the gene matches: 12. Germline values: CDR1 SGHNT, CDR2 YENEEA. The CDR3 totals 16 residues. The CDR3 DNA reads TGTGCCAGCAGCTCCGGGAGAGGGAGGGCCGAAGATACGCAGTATTTT. This codes for CASSSGRGRAEDTQYF.

The chain employs TRBV2 and TRBJ1-1, with TRBD1 matching 7 bases. The CDR3 totals 14 residues. J was trimmed by 1 base and V by 6 bases; bases with no gene match: 5. Germline-derived CDR1 and CDR2 are SNHLY and FYNNEI. The CDR3: CASSPRQGNTEAFF. The CDR3 nucleotides are TGTGCCAGCAGCCCAAGACAGGGGAACACTGAAGCTTTCTTT.

The rearrangement joins TRBV3-1 (or the pseudogene TRBV3-2) to TRBJ2-1, with TRBD2 matching 7 bases. This CDR3 has 16 amino acids. Germline CDR1 and CDR2: LGHDT and YNNKEL (reference sequence). Trimming at V came to 1 base and at J to 4 bases, leaving 7 bases not matched to a gene. CDR3 residues: CASSQAGPSGYNEQFF. For the CDR3, the DNA is TGTGCCAGCAGCCAAGCGGGGCCTAGCGGATACAATGAGCAGTTCTTC.

The table lists this clone with a count of one. V is TRBV5-3 and J is TRBJ2-7, with 7 bases identical to TRBD1. TRBV5-3 is an ORF; its function is uncertain. There are 14 residues in the CDR3. Trimming removed 5 bases from V and 6 bases from J; junction bases left unmatched: 11. CDR3 sequence: CARSPANRGAEQYF. The CDR3 DNA sequence: TGTGCCAGAAGTCCCGCCAACAGGGGCGCCGAGCAGTACTTC.

The V and J genes are TRBV6-4 and TRBJ2-3; D call uncertain. CDR1 is MRHNA and CDR2 is SNTAGT in the germline V gene. V was pared by 2 bases and J by 6 bases, with 3 bases between. The CDR3 is 11 residues long. The CDR3, as DNA: TGTGCCAGCAGTGACCAGGATACGCAGTATTTT. This gives the protein CASSDQDTQYF.

The rearrangement joins TRBV10-3 to TRBJ2-5, with 7 bases that match TRBD2. The CDR3 covers 14 residues. Trimming removed 1 base from V and 4 bases from J; junction bases left unmatched: 3. Germline-derived CDR1 and CDR2 are ENHRY and SYGVKD. CDR3 sequence (DNA): TGTGCCATCAGTGAGTTGAGCGGGGCAGAGACCCAGTACTTC. Its translation: CAISELSGAETQYF.

The rearrangement links TRBV5-4 to TRBJ1-1, with D tentatively TRBD1 (5 bases). This CDR3 has 15 amino acids. V was clipped by 1 base and J by 4 bases, with 14 bases between them. In germline, CDR1 is SGHNT, CDR2 YYREEE (reference sequence). This chain's CDR3 is CASSLIQGRGTEAFF. Here the CDR3 DNA reads TGTGCCAGCAGCTTGATCCAGGGCAGAGGCACTGAAGCTTTCTTT.

This chain connects TRBV6-5 to TRBJ2-2; 9 positions agree with TRBD2. V gave up 4 bases and J gave up 7 bases; unmatched junction bases: 7. Germline assignment: CDR1 MNHEY and CDR2 SVGAGI. The CDR3 has 15 amino acids. The CDR3 here is CASSSGTSFVGELFF. The CDR3 DNA follows: TGTGCCAGCAGTTCCGGGACTAGCTTCGTCGGGGAGCTGTTTTTT.

This clone showed up just once. V is TRBV7-9 and J is TRBJ1-5, with D possibly being TRBD1 (6 bases). Germline loops: CDR1 SEHNR, CDR2 FQNEAQ (reference sequence). V lost 1 base to trimming and J lost 2 bases, with 12 bases between them. The CDR3 has 16 amino acids. The CDR3 DNA reads TGTGCCAGCAGCTTAGAAGGGGGTAGTGGCAATCAGCCCCAGCATTTT. It yields the protein CASSLEGGSGNQPQHF.

The gene calls are TRBV27 and TRBJ2-7, with TRBD1 identical over 8 bases. The CDR3 is 14 residues long. CDR1 and CDR2 (germline): MNHEY, SMNVEV (reference sequence). The junction had 8 bases not matched to a gene; V was cut back by 5 bases and J by 5 bases. CDR3 nucleotide sequence: TGTGCCAGCAGTCCCGGGACAGGTGGGGACGAGCAGTACTTC. Its protein product is CASSPGTGGDEQYF.

This clone showed up just a few times. The rearrangement uses TRBV6-2 or TRBV6-3 and TRBJ2-7, with TRBD1 as a possible D gene (5 bases). The CDR3 loop spans 14 amino acids. Trimming took 2 bases from V and 5 from J, leaving 13 bases between them. In germline, CDR1 is MNHEY, CDR2 SVGEGT. The CDR3 here is CASSYGARNHEQYF. The CDR3 coding sequence is TGTGCCAGCAGTTACGGGGCCAGGAACCACGAGCAGTACTTC.

The gene calls are TRBV7-9 and TRBJ2-7; possibly TRBD1 for D (6 bases). The germline CDR1 and CDR2 sequences are SEHNR and FQNEAQ (reference sequence). This CDR3 is built from 18 residues. V was cut by 4 bases and J by 2 bases, with 24 bases left in between. The chain's CDR3 is CASSSPPVDSDLPYEQYF. The CDR3 bases are TGTGCCAGCAGCTCCCCTCCCGTGGACAGTGATCTTCCCTACGAGCAGTACTTC.

CDR3 in amino acids: CASSVGGGRTLVDTQYF. The CDR3 DNA reads as TGTGCCAGCAGCGTCGGGGGCGGGAGGACCCTCGTAGATACGCAGTATTTT. V is TRBV11-3 and J is TRBJ2-3, with TRBD2 matching over 8 bases. This CDR3 has 17 amino acids. V lost 5 bases, J lost 5 bases, and 15 bases stayed unmatched. Germline V CDR1 and CDR2: SGHNT, YENEEA.

The chain links TRBV10-1 to TRBJ1-5; D unclear. This CDR3 is built from 14 residues. Between the trimmed V and J ends, which lost 9 bases and 5 bases, there was a span of 17 bases. The germline V gene has CDR1 WNHNN and CDR2 SYGVQD (reference sequence). The CDR3 DNA is TGCGCCAGAACTAGACACCTGCGGGATCAGCCCCAGCATTTT. Protein sequence: CARTRHLRDQPQHF.

This clone was seen a single time. This chain joins TRBV5-1 and TRBJ2-7, with TRBD1 identical over 12 bases. This CDR3 spans 14 amino acids. Per the germline V gene, CDR1 is SGHRS and CDR2 is YFSETQ. The V segment lost 4 bases and the J segment 6 bases; nucleotides outside the gene matches: 5. The CDR3 protein is CASSPGTGGSEQYF. As DNA, the CDR3 is TGCGCCAGCAGCCCAGGGACAGGGGGCAGCGAGCAGTACTTC.

This chain joins TRBV30 and TRBJ2-1; 7 nucleotides align to TRBD2. The CDR3 length is 14 residues. In germline, CDR1 is GTSNPN, CDR2 SVGIG (reference sequence). V trimming: 2 bases; J trimming: 8 bases; junction bases outside the gene matches: 9. As DNA, the CDR3 is TGTGCCTGGAGTAGAGCGGGAATGATGGATGAGCAGTTCTTC. Amino acid sequence: CAWSRAGMMDEQFF.

V and J are TRBV28 and TRBJ2-1, with D tentatively TRBD1 (6 bases). Deletions cut 6 bases from V and 4 bases from J, with 10 bases between. The length of the CDR3 is 13 residues. Germline V CDR1 and CDR2: MDHEN, SYDVKM. The DNA of the CDR3 is TGTGCCAGCAGCCAAACAGGGTACAATGAGCAGTTCTTC. This translates into CASSQTGYNEQFF. The full variable domain, with the rest looked up from reference TRBV28 and TRBJ2-1, is DVKVTQSSRYLVKRTGEKVFLECVQDMDHENMFWYRQDPGLGLRLIYFSYDVKMKEKGDIPEGYSVSREKKERFSLILESASTNQTSMYLCASSQTGYNEQFFGPGTRLTVL.

The chain couples TRBV11-3 to TRBJ1-5; possibly TRBD1 for D (5 bases). The CDR3 spans 13 residues. V lost 11 bases, J lost 3 bases, and 14 bases lay in between. CDR1 is SGHNT and CDR2 is YENEEA in the germline V gene. As DNA, the CDR3 is TGTGCCCTCGGGGGGGTTGACAATCAGCCCCAGCATTTT. It specifies CALGGVDNQPQHF.